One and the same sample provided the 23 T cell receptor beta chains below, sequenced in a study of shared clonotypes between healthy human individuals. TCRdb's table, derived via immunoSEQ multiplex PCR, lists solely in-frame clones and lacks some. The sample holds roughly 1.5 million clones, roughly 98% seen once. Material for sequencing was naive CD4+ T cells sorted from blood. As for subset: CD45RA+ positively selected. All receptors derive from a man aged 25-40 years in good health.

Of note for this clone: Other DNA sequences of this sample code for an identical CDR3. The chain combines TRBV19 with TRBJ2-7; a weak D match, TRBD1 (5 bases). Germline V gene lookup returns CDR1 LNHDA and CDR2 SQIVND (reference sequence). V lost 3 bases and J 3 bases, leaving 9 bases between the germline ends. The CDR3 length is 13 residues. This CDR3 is CASSIDSFYEQYF. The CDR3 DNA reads TGTGCCAGTAGTATCGACAGCTTCTACGAGCAGTACTTC.

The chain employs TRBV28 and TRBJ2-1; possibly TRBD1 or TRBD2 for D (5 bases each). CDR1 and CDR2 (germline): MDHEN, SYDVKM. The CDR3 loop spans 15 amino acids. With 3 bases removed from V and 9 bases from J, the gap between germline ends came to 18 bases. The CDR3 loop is CASSFSGPRIGEQFF. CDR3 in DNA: TGTGCCAGCAGTTTTTCGGGGCCAAGGATTGGTGAGCAGTTCTTC.

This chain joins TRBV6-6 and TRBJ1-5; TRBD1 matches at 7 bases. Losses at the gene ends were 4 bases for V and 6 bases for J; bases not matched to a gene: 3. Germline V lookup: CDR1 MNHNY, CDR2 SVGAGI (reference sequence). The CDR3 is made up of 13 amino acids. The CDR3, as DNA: TGTGCCAGCAGTTTAGACAGGGCTCAGCCCCAGCATTTT. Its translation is CASSLDRAQPQHF.

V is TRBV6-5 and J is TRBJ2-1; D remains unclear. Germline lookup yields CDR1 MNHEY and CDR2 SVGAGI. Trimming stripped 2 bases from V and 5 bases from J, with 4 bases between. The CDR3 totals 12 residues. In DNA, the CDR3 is TGTGCCAGCAGTTACGTCGACAATGAGCAGTTCTTC. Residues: CASSYVDNEQFF.

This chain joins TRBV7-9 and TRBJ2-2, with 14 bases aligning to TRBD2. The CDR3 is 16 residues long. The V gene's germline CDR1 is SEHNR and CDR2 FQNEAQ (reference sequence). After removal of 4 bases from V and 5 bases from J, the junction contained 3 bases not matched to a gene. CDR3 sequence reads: CASSSGLAGVTGELFF. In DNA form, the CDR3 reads TGTGCCAGCAGCTCGGGACTAGCGGGAGTTACCGGGGAGCTGTTTTTT.

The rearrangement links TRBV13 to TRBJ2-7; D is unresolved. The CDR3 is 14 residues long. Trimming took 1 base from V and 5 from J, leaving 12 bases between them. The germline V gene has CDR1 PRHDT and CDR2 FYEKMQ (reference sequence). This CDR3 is CASSLVGRRNEQYF. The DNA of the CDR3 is TGTGCCAGCAGCTTAGTAGGGCGCAGAAACGAGCAGTACTTC.

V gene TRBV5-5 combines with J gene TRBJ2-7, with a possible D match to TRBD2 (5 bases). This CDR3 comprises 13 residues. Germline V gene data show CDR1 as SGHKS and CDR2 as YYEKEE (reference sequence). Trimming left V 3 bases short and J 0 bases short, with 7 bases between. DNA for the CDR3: TGTGCCAGCAGCTCGAGGGTCTCCTACGAGCAGTACTTC. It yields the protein CASSSRVSYEQYF.

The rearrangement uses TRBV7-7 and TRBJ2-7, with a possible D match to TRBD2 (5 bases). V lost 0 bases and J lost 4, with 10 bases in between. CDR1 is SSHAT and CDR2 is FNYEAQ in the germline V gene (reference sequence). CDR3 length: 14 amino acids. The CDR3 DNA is TGTGCCAGCAGCTTAGCGCGGGTTGGATACGAGCAGTACTTC. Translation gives CASSLARVGYEQYF.

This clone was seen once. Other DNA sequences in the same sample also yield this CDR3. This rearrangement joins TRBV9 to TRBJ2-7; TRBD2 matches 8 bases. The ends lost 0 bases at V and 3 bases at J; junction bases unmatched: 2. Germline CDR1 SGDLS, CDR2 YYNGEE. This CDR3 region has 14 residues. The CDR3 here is CASSVGSGSYEQYF. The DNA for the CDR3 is TGTGCCAGCAGCGTAGGCAGCGGGAGCTACGAGCAGTACTTC.

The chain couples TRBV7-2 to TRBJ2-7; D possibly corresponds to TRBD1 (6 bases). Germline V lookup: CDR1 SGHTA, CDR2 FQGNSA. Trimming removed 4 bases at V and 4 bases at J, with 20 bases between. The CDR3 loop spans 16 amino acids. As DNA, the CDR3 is TGTGCCAGCAGCTCACAGGGAACCCGGGCCTATTACGAGCAGTACTTC. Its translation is CASSSQGTRAYYEQYF.

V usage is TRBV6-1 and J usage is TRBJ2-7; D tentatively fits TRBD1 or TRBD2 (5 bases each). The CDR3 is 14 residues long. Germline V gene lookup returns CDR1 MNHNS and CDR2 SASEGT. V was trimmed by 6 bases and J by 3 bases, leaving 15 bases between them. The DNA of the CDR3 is TGTGCCAGCAGCAAAAAACGGGACCTCTACGAGCAGTACTTC. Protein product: CASSKKRDLYEQYF.

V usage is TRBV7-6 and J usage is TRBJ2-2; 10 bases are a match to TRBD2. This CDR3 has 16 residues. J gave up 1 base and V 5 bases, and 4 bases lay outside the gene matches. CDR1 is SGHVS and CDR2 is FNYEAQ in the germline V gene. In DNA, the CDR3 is TGTGCCAGCAGCCGACGACTAGCGGGGAACACCGGGGAGCTGTTTTTT. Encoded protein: CASSRRLAGNTGELFF.

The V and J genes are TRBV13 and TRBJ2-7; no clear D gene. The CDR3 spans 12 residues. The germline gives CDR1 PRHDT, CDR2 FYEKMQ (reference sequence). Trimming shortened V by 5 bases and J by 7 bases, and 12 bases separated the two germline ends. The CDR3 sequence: CASSTRIAEQYF. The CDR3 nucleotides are TGTGCCAGCAGCACAAGGATTGCTGAGCAGTACTTC.

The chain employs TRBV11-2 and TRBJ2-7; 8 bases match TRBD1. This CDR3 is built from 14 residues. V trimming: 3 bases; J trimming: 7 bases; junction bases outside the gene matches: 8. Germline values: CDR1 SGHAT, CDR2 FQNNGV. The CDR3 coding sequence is TGTGCCAGCAGCTTTGGCAGGGGGCTCCAGGAGCAGTACTTC. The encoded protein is CASSFGRGLQEQYF. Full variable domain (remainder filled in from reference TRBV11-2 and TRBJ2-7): EAGVAQSPRYKIIEKRQSVAFWCNPISGHATLYWYQQILGQGPKLLIQFQNNGVVDDSQLPKDRFSAERLKGVDSTLKIQPAKLEDSAVYLCASSFGRGLQEQYFGPGTRLTVT.

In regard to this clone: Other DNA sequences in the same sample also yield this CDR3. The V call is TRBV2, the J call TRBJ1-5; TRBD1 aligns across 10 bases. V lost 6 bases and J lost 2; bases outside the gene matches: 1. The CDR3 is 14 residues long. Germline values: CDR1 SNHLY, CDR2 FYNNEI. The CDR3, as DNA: TGTGCCAGCAGCGGACAGGGGGGCAATCAGCCCCAGCATTTT. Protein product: CASSGQGGNQPQHF. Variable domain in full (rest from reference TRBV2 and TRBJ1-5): EPEVTQTPSHQVTQMGQEVILRCVPISNHLYFYWYRQILGQKVEFLVSFYNNEISEKSEIFDDQFSVERPDGSNFTLKIRSTKLEDSAMYFCASSGQGGNQPQHFGDGTRLSIL.

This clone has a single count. CDR3 bases: TGTGCCAGCAGCCCTACGGGACTAGCGGGGGAAAACCAGCAGTTCTTC. Amino acids: CASSPTGLAGENQQFF. The chain combines TRBV7-9 with TRBJ2-1; 14 bases line up with TRBD2. CDR1 is SEHNR and CDR2 is FQNEAQ in the germline V gene (reference sequence). J was trimmed by 11 bases and V by 5 bases; bases with no gene match: 11. CDR3 length: 16 residues.

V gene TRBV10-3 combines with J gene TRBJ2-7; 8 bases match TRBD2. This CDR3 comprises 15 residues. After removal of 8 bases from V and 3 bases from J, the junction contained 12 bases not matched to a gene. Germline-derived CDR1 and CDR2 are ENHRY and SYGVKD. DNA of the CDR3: TGTGCCATCGGAGATTCTCGCGGGAGGAACTACGAGCAGTACTTC. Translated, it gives CAIGDSRGRNYEQYF.

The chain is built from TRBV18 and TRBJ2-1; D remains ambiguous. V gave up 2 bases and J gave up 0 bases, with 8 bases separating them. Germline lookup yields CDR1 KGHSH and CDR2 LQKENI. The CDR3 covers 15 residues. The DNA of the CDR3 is TGTGCCAGCTCACCAATAAAAAGCTCCTACAATGAGCAGTTCTTC. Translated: CASSPIKSSYNEQFF. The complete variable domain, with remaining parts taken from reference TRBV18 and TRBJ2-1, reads NAGVMQNPRHLVRRRGQEARLRCSPMKGHSHVYWYRQLPEEGLKFMVYLQKENIIDESGMPKERFSAEFPKEGPSILRIQQVVRGDSAAYFCASSPIKSSYNEQFFGPGTRLTVL.

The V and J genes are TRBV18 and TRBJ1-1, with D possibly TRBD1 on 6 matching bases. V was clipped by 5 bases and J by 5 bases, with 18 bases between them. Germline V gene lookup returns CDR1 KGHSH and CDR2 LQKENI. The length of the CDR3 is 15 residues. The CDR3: CASSSGGGYGTEAFF. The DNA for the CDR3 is TGTGCCAGCTCATCAGGAGGGGGTTACGGAACTGAAGCTTTCTTT.

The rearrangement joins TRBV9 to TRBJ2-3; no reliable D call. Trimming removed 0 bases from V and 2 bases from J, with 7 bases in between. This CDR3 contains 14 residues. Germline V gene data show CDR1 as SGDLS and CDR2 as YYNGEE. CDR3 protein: CASSVVQATDTQYF. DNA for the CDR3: TGTGCCAGCAGCGTAGTTCAGGCCACAGATACGCAGTATTTT.

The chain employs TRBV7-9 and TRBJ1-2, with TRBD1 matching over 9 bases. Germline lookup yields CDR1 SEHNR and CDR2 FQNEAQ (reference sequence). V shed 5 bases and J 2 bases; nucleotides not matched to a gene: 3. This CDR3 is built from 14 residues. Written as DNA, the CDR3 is TGTGCCAGCAGCCCGGGACAGGGAAACTATGGCTACACCTTC. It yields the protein CASSPGQGNYGYTF. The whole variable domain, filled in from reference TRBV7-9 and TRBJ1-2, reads DTGVSQNPRHKITKRGQNVTFRCDPISEHNRLYWYRQTLGQGPEFLTYFQNEAQLEKSRLLSDRFSAERPKGSFSTLEIQRTEQGDSAMYLCASSPGQGNYGYTFGSGTRLTVV.

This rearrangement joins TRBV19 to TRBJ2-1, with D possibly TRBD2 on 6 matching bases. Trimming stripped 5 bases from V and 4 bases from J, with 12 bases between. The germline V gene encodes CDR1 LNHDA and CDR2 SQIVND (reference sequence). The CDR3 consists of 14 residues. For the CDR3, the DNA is TGTGCCAGTAGTGTACCGGGACTTTACAATGAGCAGTTCTTC. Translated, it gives CASSVPGLYNEQFF.

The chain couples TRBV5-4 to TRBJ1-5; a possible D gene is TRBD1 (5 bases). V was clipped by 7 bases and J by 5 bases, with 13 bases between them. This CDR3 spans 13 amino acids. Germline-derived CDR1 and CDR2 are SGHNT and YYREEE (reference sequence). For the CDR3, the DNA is TGTGCCAGCCAGGTCACCAGGGATCAGCCCCAGCATTTT. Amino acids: CASQVTRDQPQHF.